The rows below give T cell receptor beta chains drawn from one sample of a study of beta chain features in type 1 diabetes. Repertoires were generated with immunoSEQ multiplex PCR, while TCRdb's copy carries only in-frame clones and drops some. The sample contains 300,000 to 400,000 clones, 9.6% of which appear only once. Sequenced material: central memory CD4+ T cells from blood. The source is a young man with type 1 diabetes. Both conserved end residues are trimmed from each CDR3. Fields, in order: J gene, V gene, CDR3 length, CDR3 protein.

j_gene: TRBJ2-1
v_gene: TRBV7-3
len: 13
CDR3aa: ASSLTYDGYNEQF

j_gene: TRBJ1-1
v_gene: TRBV7-9
len: 11
CDR3aa: ASSFQGNTEAF

j_gene: TRBJ2-7
v_gene: TRBV20-1
len: 9
CDR3aa: SATARDEQY

j_gene: TRBJ2-7
v_gene: TRBV2
len: 9
CDR3aa: ASRQGGEQY

j_gene: TRBJ1-5
v_gene: TRBV19
len: 11
CDR3aa: ASTGQAGQPQH

j_gene: TRBJ2-1
v_gene: TRBV6-5
len: 11
CDR3aa: ASSRGQTNEQF

j_gene: TRBJ2-5
v_gene: TRBV5-1
len: 13
CDR3aa: ASSSTGQPKETQY

j_gene: TRBJ2-1
v_gene: TRBV27
len: 14
CDR3aa: ASSSGSTRSYNEQF

j_gene: TRBJ2-7
v_gene: TRBV6-1
len: 13
CDR3aa: ASSGSGTAAYEQY

j_gene: TRBJ2-3
v_gene: TRBV6-1
len: 12
CDR3aa: ASSSSDYTDTQY

j_gene: TRBJ2-2
v_gene: TRBV4-1
len: 14
CDR3aa: ASSGIGQANTGELF